The 30 T cell receptor beta chains below were found in one sample sequenced in a study of neurological immune-mediated disorders. TCRdb reprocessed the 5' RACE reads with MiXCR, giving one entry per CDR3 protein. The table has fewer than 75,000 distinct CDR3 sequences, around 3.1% seen once; the top ten hold over 3.5%. The material sequenced was PBMCs. The receptors were sampled from a man aged 35 to 55 with multiple sclerosis.

This clonotype was seen at least ten times. The chain couples TRBV14 to TRBJ1-2, with 8 nucleotides matching TRBD1. Germline V gene data show CDR1 as SGHDN and CDR2 as FVKESK. Germline trimming cut 5 bases from V and 7 bases from J; bases unmatched to any gene: 6. The CDR3 runs 13 residues. The CDR3 sequence is CASSAQGALGYTF. The DNA for the CDR3 is TGTGCCAGCAGCGCGCAGGGGGCGCTTGGCTACACCTTC.

At least ten counts were recorded for this clonotype. This chain links TRBV12-3 or TRBV12-4 with TRBJ2-2; 8 nucleotides match TRBD1. The CDR3 sequence is 16 residues long. V lost 0 bases and J lost 5; bases outside the gene matches: 5. The CDR3 sequence is CASSLAARGPTGELFF. DNA of the CDR3: TGTGCCAGCAGTTTAGCGGCCAGGGGGCCGACCGGGGAGCTGTTTTTT.

This clonotype was observed many times. The genes are TRBV20-1 and TRBJ2-1; 8 nucleotides match TRBD2. Germline V CDR1 and CDR2: DFQATT, SNEGSKA (reference sequence). V dropped 3 bases and J dropped 5; count of bases not matched to a gene: 3. The CDR3 spans 13 residues. The CDR3 reads CSASGRADNEQFF. CDR3 nucleotide sequence: TGCAGTGCTAGCGGGAGGGCCGACAATGAGCAGTTCTTC.

This clonotype occurred many times. The V and J genes are TRBV12-3 or TRBV12-4 and TRBJ1-2, with a possible D match to TRBD1 (5 bases). V was cut by 5 bases and J by 2 bases, with 21 bases left in between. CDR3 length equals 17 residues. The CDR3 sequence: CASSPPGRRLVNYGYTF. The CDR3 bases are TGTGCCAGCAGTCCCCCGGGGCGAAGGCTCGTGAACTATGGCTACACCTTC.

This clonotype was counted at least ten times. The CDR3 bases are TGCGCCAGCAGCTTAGGGCTTCGACAGCGGGACGATGGCTACACCTTC. It yields the protein CASSLGLRQRDDGYTF. V gene TRBV5-1 combines with J gene TRBJ1-2; maybe TRBD1 (5 bases). CDR3 length: 16 amino acids. Germline CDR1 reads SGHRS; CDR2 reads YFSETQ. V was trimmed by 2 bases and J by 6 bases, leaving 20 bases between them. The variable domain in full, with the rest retrieved from reference TRBV5-1 and TRBJ1-2, is KAGVTQTPRYLIKTRGQQVTLSCSPISGHRSVSWYQQTPGQGLQFLFEYFSETQRNKGNFPGRFSGRQFSNSRSEMNVSTLELGDSALYLCASSLGLRQRDDGYTFGSGTRLTVV.

This clonotype was found many times. The chain combines TRBV7-9 with TRBJ2-2; weak D call: TRBD1 (6 bases). The V gene lost 1 base and the J gene lost 3 bases, with 18 bases spanning the gap. This CDR3 is built from 18 residues. Per germline, CDR1 SEHNR and CDR2 FQNEAQ (reference sequence). The CDR3 loop reads CASSLEGHPGVDTGELFF. CDR3 DNA sequence: TGTGCCAGCAGCTTAGAGGGACACCCCGGAGTAGACACCGGGGAGCTGTTTTTT.

This clonotype was seen many times. This rearrangement joins TRBV20-1 to TRBJ2-3, with 11 bases identical to TRBD2. The germline V gene has CDR1 DFQATT and CDR2 SNEGSKA (reference sequence). Trimming removed 0 bases from V and 4 bases from J; junction bases left unmatched: 6. The CDR3 loop spans 16 amino acids. CDR3 residues: CSARDLSGGAADTQYF. The CDR3 region has the DNA TGCAGTGCTAGAGACCTTAGCGGGGGGGCCGCAGATACGCAGTATTTT.

The table lists this clonotype with many counts. This rearrangement joins TRBV7-9 to TRBJ2-5; no clear D. Trimming cost V 5 bases and J 7 bases, with 17 bases left between them. The length of the CDR3 is 14 residues. Germline CDR1 SEHNR, CDR2 FQNEAQ (reference sequence). CDR3 bases: TGTGCCAGCAGCCTCGAGCCCCTCGTACGGACCCAGTACTTC. Encoded protein: CASSLEPLVRTQYF.

This clonotype occurred many times. The genes are TRBV6-2 or TRBV6-3 and TRBJ1-1; D is unclear. This CDR3 has 13 amino acids. Trimming took 0 bases from V and 2 from J, leaving 4 bases between them. Germline CDR1 and CDR2: MNHEY and SVGEGT. CDR3 nucleotide sequence: TGTGCCAGCAGTTACTCGATAAACACTGAAGCTTTCTTT. This encodes CASSYSINTEAFF.

This clonotype was seen many times. The chain combines TRBV20-1 with TRBJ2-3; 10 positions agree with TRBD2. The CDR3 runs 15 residues. Losses at the gene ends were 5 bases for V and 3 bases for J; bases not matched to a gene: 8. From germline, CDR1 is DFQATT and CDR2 SNEGSKA (reference sequence). The CDR3 bases are TGCAGTGCTCTGCTACTAGCGGGATCAACAGATACGCAGTATTTT. It translates to CSALLLAGSTDTQYF.

In this sample, this clonotype turned up many times. This rearrangement joins TRBV20-1 to TRBJ1-1; D possibly corresponds to TRBD1 (5 bases). CDR1 and CDR2 from the germline V gene are DFQATT and SNEGSKA (reference sequence). The CDR3 has 11 residues. The germline V and J ends were trimmed by 6 bases and 11 bases, with 16 bases remaining between them. The CDR3 sequence: CSAQPGARAFF. CDR3 sequence (DNA): TGCAGTGCCCAACCTGGGGCGCGGGCTTTCTTT.

This clonotype was seen repeatedly, ten times or more. The chain joins TRBV12-3 or TRBV12-4 to TRBJ2-7; TRBD1 agrees at 10 bases. CDR3 length: 13 residues. The J segment lost 6 bases and the V segment lost 10 bases, leaving 9 bases of the junction unmatched. The CDR3 DNA reads as TGTGCCACTAGACAGGGGGCGTTTGGCGAGCAGTACTTC. It translates to CATRQGAFGEQYF.

This clonotype was seen at least ten times. V gene TRBV20-1 combines with J gene TRBJ1-6; maybe TRBD1 (6 bases). CDR3 size: 15 residues. Trimming removed 3 bases from V and 0 bases from J, with 9 bases in between. Germline loops: CDR1 DFQATT, CDR2 SNEGSKA (reference sequence). The DNA for the CDR3 is TGCAGTGCTAGTGGGGGCCGCTCCTATAATTCACCCCTCCACTTT. This sequence encodes CSASGGRSYNSPLHF.

This clonotype was observed at least ten times. The J gene is TRBJ1-5, the V gene TRBV7-2, with D perhaps TRBD1 (5 bases). V lost 5 bases, J lost 1 base, and 15 bases lay in between. Germline V gene lookup returns CDR1 SGHTA and CDR2 FQGNSA. This CDR3 contains 16 residues. For the CDR3, the DNA is TGTGCCAGCAGCCCCGGGGGGGTTTACAGCAATCAGCCCCAGCATTTT. Protein product: CASSPGGVYSNQPQHF.

This clonotype occurred many times. The chain combines TRBV7-9 with TRBJ2-5; D unclear. There are 16 residues in the CDR3. V shed 5 bases and J shed 5 bases, with 21 bases lying between them. Germline CDR1 and CDR2: SEHNR and FQNEAQ (reference sequence). The CDR3 loop is CASSQNPRSTIETQYF. Here the CDR3 DNA reads TGTGCCAGCAGCCAGAACCCCCGGTCTACTATTGAGACCCAGTACTTC.

As to this clonotype: A clone one base away is much larger, so this may be a read error. The chain is built from TRBV20-1 and TRBJ1-1; 7 bases agree with TRBD1. The V gene end was trimmed by 7 bases and the J gene end by 7 bases; junction bases not matched to a gene: 12. This CDR3 has 13 amino acids. Germline V lookup: CDR1 DFQATT, CDR2 SNEGSKA (reference sequence). In nucleotides, the CDR3 is TGCAGTGATCTCGACAGGGTGGAGCATGAAGCTTTCTTT. The encoded protein is CSDLDRVEHEAFF.

This clonotype appeared many times. V is TRBV5-1 and J is TRBJ2-7; D call uncertain. The V gene's germline CDR1 is SGHRS and CDR2 YFSETQ. The CDR3 contains 15 residues. Trimming took off 5 bases at V and 5 bases at J, with 20 bases between the two ends. CDR3 sequence reads: CASSPSPGRSHEQYF. CDR3 nucleotides: TGCGCCAGCAGTCCTTCTCCGGGCAGGTCCCACGAGCAGTACTTC.

Many counts were recorded for this clonotype. The chain carries TRBV7-9 and TRBJ1-1; no clear D. With 1 base removed from V and 6 bases from J, the gap between germline ends came to 3 bases. CDR1 and CDR2 from the germline V gene are SEHNR and FQNEAQ (reference sequence). This CDR3 comprises 11 residues. The CDR3 spells CASSLDAEAFF. In DNA form, the CDR3 reads TGTGCCAGCAGCTTAGACGCTGAAGCTTTCTTT.

This clonotype was seen ten or more times. The J gene is TRBJ2-2, the V gene TRBV11-2, with 9 bases matching TRBD2. Germline V gene lookup returns CDR1 SGHAT and CDR2 FQNNGV. The CDR3 runs to 18 residues. The junction had 8 bases not matched to a gene; V was cut back by 2 bases and J by 1 base. CDR3 sequence: CASSLWGSGGRNTGELFF. In nucleotides, the CDR3 is TGTGCCAGCAGCTTATGGGGTAGCGGGGGAAGGAACACCGGGGAGCTGTTTTTT.

This clonotype was picked up many times. The chain joins TRBV12-3 or TRBV12-4 to TRBJ2-2; a possible D gene is TRBD2 (6 bases). Trimming left V 7 bases short and J 5 bases short, with 14 bases between. The CDR3 sequence is 14 residues long. CDR3 sequence: CASKVGGGTGELFF. CDR3 DNA sequence: TGTGCCAGCAAAGTTGGTGGGGGGACCGGGGAGCTGTTTTTT.

This clonotype occurred many times. CDR3 nucleotide sequence: TGTGCCAGCAGCTTAGGAGTAGGACAGGGAGAATATCAGCCCCAGCATTTT. Its protein product is CASSLGVGQGEYQPQHF. This chain joins TRBV7-9 and TRBJ1-5, with 8 nucleotides matching TRBD1. The CDR3 is 17 residues long. The ends lost 1 base at V and 5 bases at J; junction bases unmatched: 10. The germline CDR1 and CDR2 sequences are SEHNR and FQNEAQ (reference sequence). Drawing the rest from reference TRBV7-9 and TRBJ1-5, the complete variable domain is DTGVSQNPRHKITKRGQNVTFRCDPISEHNRLYWYRQTLGQGPEFLTYFQNEAQLEKSRLLSDRFSAERPKGSFSTLEIQRTEQGDSAMYLCASSLGVGQGEYQPQHFGDGTRLSIL.

Ten or more counts support this clonotype. The rearrangement joins TRBV5-1 to TRBJ2-7, with D uncertain. CDR3 length: 13 amino acids. CDR1 and CDR2 (germline): SGHRS, YFSETQ. Deletions cut 5 bases from V and 5 bases from J, with 14 bases between. The CDR3 region has the DNA TGCGCCAGCAGTCCTGTCCCCCCCCACGAGCAGTACTTC. Its protein is CASSPVPPHEQYF.

There are many counts of this clonotype. The chain recombines TRBV20-1 with TRBJ2-3, with 11 bases matching TRBD2. The CDR3 extends over 15 amino acids. Germline V gene data show CDR1 as DFQATT and CDR2 as SNEGSKA (reference sequence). J lost 3 bases, V lost 5 bases, and 7 bases had no gene match. The CDR3 is CSAEGGLAVTDTQYF. For the CDR3, the DNA is TGCAGTGCTGAGGGGGGACTAGCGGTAACAGATACGCAGTATTTT.

In this sample, this clonotype turned up many times. This chain links TRBV20-1 with TRBJ1-1; D is possibly TRBD1 (5 bases). CDR1 and CDR2 from the germline V gene are DFQATT and SNEGSKA (reference sequence). The ends were cut back, 3 bases at V and 5 bases at J, with 13 bases in the middle. There are 13 residues in the CDR3. The CDR3 is CSASRDGDTEAFF. The CDR3 DNA follows: TGCAGTGCTAGTCGGGACGGAGATACTGAAGCTTTCTTT.

This clonotype was seen at least ten times. The J gene is TRBJ1-2, the V gene TRBV2; possibly TRBD1 for D (5 bases). There are 14 residues in the CDR3. CDR1 and CDR2 from the germline V gene are SNHLY and FYNNEI. Trimming removed 6 bases from V and 4 bases from J, with 15 bases in between. The chain's CDR3 is CASSQTGSFYGYTF. The DNA for the CDR3 is TGTGCCAGCAGCCAAACAGGATCGTTCTATGGCTACACCTTC.

Ten or more counts support this clonotype. The rearrangement uses TRBV7-6 and TRBJ2-2, with 7 bases that match TRBD2. Germline CDR1 SGHVS, CDR2 FNYEAQ. Trimming cost V 1 base and J 5 bases; bases outside gene matches: 4. The CDR3 has 15 amino acids. The CDR3 is CASSLDPGRTGELFF. CDR3 coding DNA: TGTGCCAGCAGCTTAGATCCCGGGAGGACCGGGGAGCTGTTTTTT.

Regarding this clonotype: This may arise from a read error, as a much more abundant clone is one base away. CDR3 in amino acids: CASSIGKGTDTQYF. The CDR3 nucleotides are TGCGCCAGCAGCATAGGAAAGGGCACAGATACGCAGTATTTT. V gene TRBV5-1 combines with J gene TRBJ2-3; unclear D gene. CDR1 is SGHRS, CDR2 YFSETQ, per germline. This CDR3 has 14 residues. V lost 4 bases and J lost 1, with 10 bases in between.

This clonotype has ten or more counts. The CDR3, as DNA: TGTGCCAGCAGCCCCGCGTGGGGCGGACGCCTATCCTATGGCTACACCTTC. This codes for CASSPAWGGRLSYGYTF. The chain recombines TRBV5-6 with TRBJ1-2; D possibly corresponds to TRBD1 (5 bases). V lost 4 bases and J 4 bases, leaving 23 bases between the germline ends. Germline CDR1 and CDR2: SGHDT and YYEEEE. This CDR3 contains 17 residues.

This clonotype was recorded many times. The rearrangement uses TRBV25-1 and TRBJ2-1; D is possibly TRBD1 (6 bases). This CDR3 comprises 16 residues. Germline CDR1 and CDR2: MGHDK and SYGVNS. The germline V and J ends were trimmed by 5 bases and 1 base, with 15 bases remaining between them. The CDR3 nucleotides are TGTGCCAGCAGTCCCGAGGGACATTTGTCCTACAATGAGCAGTTCTTC. Translated, it gives CASSPEGHLSYNEQFF.

This clonotype was picked up many times. V gene TRBV5-1 combines with J gene TRBJ2-3; D remains ambiguous. CDR3 length: 16 residues. Germline CDR1 is SGHRS and CDR2 is YFSETQ. V shed 1 base and J shed 1 base, with 13 bases lying between them. The CDR3 DNA follows: TGCGCCAGCAGCTTGCACACGGACGGCCGCACAGATACGCAGTATTTT. Translated, it gives CASSLHTDGRTDTQYF.